These 28 T cell receptor beta chains share one sample of origin, sequenced in a study of blood T cell repertoires in COVID-19. Using immunoSEQ multiplex PCR, the repertoire was profiled, and TCRdb retains in-frame clones only, with some absent. This repertoire shows 200,000 or so clones, approximately 84% found once; its top ten account for 5.5% to 7%. Sequences were obtained from peripheral blood. These receptors were taken from an elderly man with acute or convalescent COVID-19.

This chain joins TRBV9 and TRBJ2-2; 7 bases are shared with TRBD1. CDR1 and CDR2 from the germline V gene are SGDLS and YYNGEE. The ends lost 5 bases at V and 1 base at J; junction bases unmatched: 5. The CDR3 runs to 15 residues. Here the CDR3 DNA reads TGTGCCAGCAGGAAAAGGGACAGGAACACCGGGGAGCTGTTTTTT. Encoded protein: CASRKRDRNTGELFF.

This rearrangement joins TRBV6-1 to TRBJ2-5; D might be TRBD1 (6 bases). In germline, CDR1 is MNHNS, CDR2 SASEGT. Trimming cost V 5 bases and J 4 bases, with 14 bases left between them. The CDR3 sequence is 14 residues long. This CDR3 reads CASSSGQIPETQYF. In nucleotides, the CDR3 is TGTGCCAGCAGTTCGGGACAAATACCAGAGACCCAGTACTTC.

The chain has TRBV14 and TRBJ2-2; 8 nucleotides match TRBD1. This CDR3 spans 15 amino acids. CDR1 SGHDN and CDR2 FVKESK come from the germline V gene. V shed 5 bases and J 6 bases; nucleotides not matched to a gene: 8. CDR3 DNA: TGTGCCAGCAGCTCCCCGGGACAGGTGCCCGGGGAGCTGTTTTTT. This sequence encodes CASSSPGQVPGELFF. The variable domain in full, completed from reference TRBV14 and TRBJ2-2, reads EAGVTQFPSHSVIEKGQTVTLRCDPISGHDNLYWYRRVMGKEIKFLLHFVKESKQDESGMPNNRFLAERTGGTYSTLKVQPAELEDSGVYFCASSSPGQVPGELFFGEGSRLTVL.

This chain connects TRBV18 to TRBJ1-4; 9 bases map to TRBD1. Germline CDR1 KGHSH, CDR2 LQKENI. CDR3 size: 13 residues. The ends lost 6 bases at V and 8 bases at J; junction bases unmatched: 4. The CDR3 sequence: CASSAGTGEKLFF. DNA for the CDR3: TGTGCCAGCTCGGCCGGGACAGGGGAAAAACTGTTTTTT.

This clone came up once. The rearrangement links TRBV12-5 to TRBJ1-6; 9 positions agree with TRBD1. Germline CDR1 is LGHNT and CDR2 is FRNRAP. With 5 bases clipped from V and 9 bases from J, the junction kept 8 bases outside the gene matches. This CDR3 region has 15 residues. The CDR3 reads CASGEQGAIGSPLHF. The CDR3 DNA reads TGTGCTAGTGGTGAACAGGGGGCAATCGGTTCACCCCTCCACTTT.

The chain carries TRBV19 and TRBJ1-2; 7 bases map to TRBD1. Germline V lookup: CDR1 LNHDA, CDR2 SQIVND (reference sequence). Unmatched junction bases numbered 9, after V lost 4 bases and J lost 4 bases. The CDR3 is 15 residues long. In DNA, the CDR3 is TGTGCCAGTAGTACATCAGGGGGTGGCGGCTATGGCTACACCTTC. Protein: CASSTSGGGGYGYTF.

In its sample, this clone was seen once. The chain has TRBV24-1 and TRBJ2-1, with 13 bases that match TRBD2. CDR3 length: 17 residues. V lost 3 bases to trimming and J lost 7 bases; unmatched junction nucleotides: 8. Per germline, CDR1 KGHDR and CDR2 SFDVKD. CDR3 region: CATSDVGILAGGNEQFF. The CDR3 DNA follows: TGTGCCACCAGTGATGTCGGGATACTAGCGGGAGGGAATGAGCAGTTCTTC.

The chain couples TRBV28 to TRBJ1-4; 7 positions match TRBD1. CDR1 MDHEN and CDR2 SYDVKM come from the germline V gene. The CDR3 totals 21 residues. The junction had 21 bases not matched to a gene; V was cut back by 3 bases and J by 2 bases. The CDR3 reads CASSFGHGGGGRRFTNEKLFF. CDR3 DNA: TGTGCCAGCAGTTTTGGTCACGGCGGAGGGGGCAGGCGGTTTACTAATGAAAAACTGTTTTTT.

This clone was recorded once. This sequence joins TRBV19 and TRBJ2-6; D gene unclear. The CDR3 is 13 amino acids. Trimming pared 3 bases from V and 4 bases from J, leaving 4 bases between. The germline V gene encodes CDR1 LNHDA and CDR2 SQIVND (reference sequence). The CDR3 DNA is TGTGCCAGTAGTATCGGGGGGGCCAACGTCCTGACTTTC. This translates into CASSIGGANVLTF.

This chain links TRBV6-2 or TRBV6-3 with TRBJ1-5; D is perhaps TRBD1 (5 bases). V was shortened by 6 bases and J by 0 bases, with 15 bases between the two germline ends. Germline V gene lookup returns CDR1 MNHEY and CDR2 SVGEGT. This CDR3 has 16 amino acids. CDR3 DNA sequence: TGTGCCAGCAGCCCGGGACTTCTTGATAGCAATCAGCCCCAGCATTTT. Residues: CASSPGLLDSNQPQHF.

The chain uses TRBV5-1 and TRBJ2-7; 7 nucleotides match TRBD1. CDR1 SGHRS and CDR2 YFSETQ come from the germline V gene. With V trimmed by 2 bases and J by 7 bases, 12 bases remained unmatched. This CDR3 region has 15 residues. CDR3 bases: TGCGCCAGCAGCTTTTCCCGACAGGGTCCTAGGGAGCAGTACGTC. This codes for CASSFSRQGPREQYV.

The rearrangement links TRBV25-1 to TRBJ1-2; unclear D gene. V dropped 7 bases and J dropped 3 bases, with 21 bases sitting between them. Germline CDR1 is MGHDK and CDR2 is SYGVNS. The CDR3 runs to 16 residues. CDR3 in DNA: TGTGCCAGCACCTTGACCGACGGGGAAGATTACTATGGCTACACCTTC. Translated: CASTLTDGEDYYGYTF.

This chain links TRBV5-6 with TRBJ2-1; 13 bases match TRBD2. The J segment lost 0 bases and the V segment lost 4 bases, leaving 7 bases of the junction unmatched. The CDR3 totals 18 residues. Germline V gene lookup returns CDR1 SGHDT and CDR2 YYEEEE. The CDR3 is CASSRGLAGTGSYNEQFF. CDR3 DNA: TGTGCCAGCAGCCGGGGACTAGCGGGGACGGGCTCCTACAATGAGCAGTTCTTC.

The chain recombines TRBV7-3 with TRBJ2-2; possible D gene TRBD1, 5 bases. The germline V gene has CDR1 SGHTA and CDR2 FQGTGA. This CDR3 spans 15 amino acids. Trimming took 2 bases from V and 1 from J, leaving 8 bases between them. Here the CDR3 reads CASSLGAGNTGELFF. In DNA, the CDR3 is TGTGCCAGCAGCTTAGGGGCAGGGAACACCGGGGAGCTGTTTTTT.

V usage is TRBV15 and J usage is TRBJ2-2; 9 bases are a match to TRBD1. The CDR3 consists of 17 residues. Germline CDR1 and CDR2: LNHNV and YYDKDF (reference sequence). The J segment lost 1 base and the V segment lost 1 base, leaving 4 bases of the junction unmatched. CDR3 sequence (DNA): TGTGCCACCAGCAGAGGCAGGGGACAGGGGAACACCGGGGAGCTGTTTTTT. Encoded protein: CATSRGRGQGNTGELFF.

J is TRBJ2-2 and V is TRBV20-1, with 7 bases lining up with TRBD2. This CDR3 comprises 13 residues. CDR1 and CDR2 (germline): DFQATT, SNEGSKA (reference sequence). Trimming removed 5 bases from V and 9 bases from J; junction bases left unmatched: 9. The CDR3 nucleotides read TGCAGTGCTCGTGGGACTACACCCCGGGAGCTGTTTTTT. Translated: CSARGTTPRELFF.

A single count supports this clone. V and J are TRBV3-1 (or the pseudogene TRBV3-2) and TRBJ2-7, with TRBD2 as a possible D gene (5 bases). Germline loops: CDR1 LGHDT, CDR2 YNNKEL (reference sequence). Trimming stripped 1 base from V and 0 bases from J, with 13 bases between. The CDR3 is 16 residues long. The chain's CDR3 is CASSQGPAVSSYEQYF. Here the CDR3 DNA reads TGTGCCAGCAGCCAAGGACCAGCGGTAAGCTCCTACGAGCAGTACTTC.

This clone has just a few counts. This chain uses TRBV5-1 with TRBJ1-3, with D maybe TRBD1 (5 bases). The V and J ends lost 4 bases and 0 bases respectively, with 14 bases between them. This CDR3 comprises 16 residues. The V gene's germline CDR1 is SGHRS and CDR2 YFSETQ. The CDR3 region has the DNA TGCGCCAGCAGCCCCATGACAGCGAGCTCTGGAAACACCATATATTTT. Amino acid sequence: CASSPMTASSGNTIYF.

The rearrangement links TRBV5-1 to TRBJ2-7, with D unresolved. The V and J ends lost 0 bases and 1 base respectively, with 5 bases between them. The CDR3 runs to 13 residues. From germline, CDR1 is SGHRS and CDR2 YFSETQ. The chain's CDR3 is CASSLAVSYEQYF. In DNA form, the CDR3 reads TGCGCCAGCAGCTTGGCTGTATCCTACGAGCAGTACTTC.

The chain is built from TRBV19 and TRBJ2-6, with D maybe TRBD1 (6 bases). V was clipped by 4 bases and J by 0 bases, with 10 bases between them. This CDR3 region has 16 residues. Germline-derived CDR1 and CDR2 are LNHDA and SQIVND (reference sequence). CDR3 sequence: CASSKGTPSGANVLTF. The DNA of the CDR3 is TGTGCCAGTAGTAAGGGGACACCCTCTGGGGCCAACGTCCTGACTTTC.

The DNA for the CDR3 is TGTGCCAGCACCCCGCTCCCCCCGCGGTGGGTGCGTGACGAGCAGTACTTC. It yields the protein CASTPLPPRWVRDEQYF. The rearrangement links TRBV28 to TRBJ2-7; no definite D call. CDR3 length: 17 residues. Trimming left V 7 bases short and J 5 bases short, with 27 bases between. Per the germline V gene, CDR1 is MDHEN and CDR2 is SYDVKM.

The rearrangement links TRBV6-1 to TRBJ1-1, with D perhaps matching TRBD1 (6 bases). Deletions cut 2 bases from V and 4 bases from J, with 14 bases between. CDR3 length: 15 residues. CDR1 is MNHNS, CDR2 SASEGT, per germline. Here the CDR3 reads CASSERSGASTEAFF. Written as DNA, the CDR3 is TGTGCCAGCAGTGAACGCTCAGGGGCGAGCACTGAAGCTTTCTTT.

This clone was found once. CDR3 nucleotides: TGTGCCAGCTCACAACTTCCACAGGAAAAACTGTTTTTT. It specifies CASSQLPQEKLFF. The V call is TRBV18, the J call TRBJ1-4; D remains unclear. The CDR3 is made up of 13 amino acids. CDR1 KGHSH and CDR2 LQKENI come from the germline V gene. The ends were cut back, 4 bases at V and 8 bases at J, with 11 bases in the middle.

The genes are TRBV14 and TRBJ2-1, with TRBD2 matching over 11 bases. The V and J ends lost 4 bases and 7 bases, in that order; junction bases with no gene match: 3. The V gene's germline CDR1 is SGHDN and CDR2 FVKESK. This CDR3 is built from 14 residues. CDR3 bases: TGTGCCAGCAGCCTAGCGGGAGGGTGGAATGAGCAGTTCTTC. Its protein is CASSLAGGWNEQFF.

CDR3 bases: TGTGCCAGCAGCGTAGAACCGGGAGCCAGTACAGATACGCAGTATTTT. It encodes CASSVEPGASTDTQYF. The V gene is TRBV9, the J gene TRBJ2-3, with D perhaps matching TRBD2 (6 bases). The CDR3 length is 16 residues. Per germline, CDR1 SGDLS and CDR2 YYNGEE. Trimming left V 0 bases short and J 3 bases short, with 14 bases between.

The chain has TRBV28 and TRBJ2-5; TRBD1 might be the D (6 bases). V was shortened by 0 bases and J by 0 bases, with 14 bases between the two germline ends. The V gene's germline CDR1 is MDHEN and CDR2 SYDVKM. This CDR3 contains 17 residues. The CDR3 sequence: CASSLCSVGGYQETQYF. The CDR3 DNA reads TGTGCCAGCAGTTTATGCTCGGTAGGGGGTTACCAAGAGACCCAGTACTTC.

The chain links TRBV5-6 to TRBJ1-2, with 10 bases that match TRBD1. The junction had 6 bases not matched to a gene; V was cut back by 4 bases and J by 3 bases. The CDR3 is 15 residues long. Germline loops: CDR1 SGHDT, CDR2 YYEEEE. The CDR3: CASSLRGQGDYGYTF. The CDR3 DNA reads TGTGCCAGCAGCCTGAGAGGACAGGGGGACTATGGCTACACCTTC.

The rearrangement joins TRBV27 to TRBJ1-1, with D unresolved. Trimming took 4 bases from V and 4 from J, leaving 7 bases between them. CDR1 is MNHEY and CDR2 is SMNVEV in the germline V gene (reference sequence). This CDR3 contains 12 residues. Written as DNA, the CDR3 is TGTGCCAGCAGTTATGCGGGCACTGAAGCTTTCTTT. Protein product: CASSYAGTEAFF.